Below, 18 T cell receptor beta chains from the same sample are listed, as sequenced in a study of beta chain features in type 1 diabetes. Of the isolated RNA, all was reverse transcribed, and so the sequenced material was expressed TCRB transcripts. Method: immunoSEQ multiplex PCR; TCRdb's copy keeps in-frame clones and lacks some. The table has a few hundred thousand clones, approximately 11% seen once. Sequenced material: central memory CD4+ T cells from blood. The receptor source for this set is a man aged 18-30 years in good health.

This clone was seen many times. The V call is TRBV11-2, the J call TRBJ2-5; 11 positions match TRBD2. This CDR3 spans 14 amino acids. CDR1 is SGHAT, CDR2 FQNNGV, per germline. V lost 1 base to trimming and J lost 5 bases; unmatched junction nucleotides: 0. As DNA, the CDR3 is TGTGCCAGCAGCTTAGGACTAGCGGGGGAGACCCAGTACTTC. Residues: CASSLGLAGETQYF.

This clone was seen only a few times. The rearrangement joins TRBV5-4 to TRBJ2-1; D gene uncertain. The CDR3 covers 13 residues. Germline V gene lookup returns CDR1 SGHNT and CDR2 YYREEE (reference sequence). Trimming took 1 base from V and 8 from J, leaving 10 bases between them. This CDR3 is CASSLKHNHEQFF. The DNA for the CDR3 is TGTGCCAGCAGCTTGAAGCATAACCATGAGCAGTTCTTC.

In this sample, this clone turned up a few times. V gene TRBV10-3 combines with J gene TRBJ2-5; no clear D. The CDR3 is 15 residues long. V was clipped by 4 bases and J by 4 bases, with 16 bases between them. Germline V lookup: CDR1 ENHRY, CDR2 SYGVKD. CDR3 DNA sequence: TGTGCCATCAGTGTTGGCCTATCGAGCCGAGAGACCCAGTACTTC. This translates into CAISVGLSSRETQYF.

This clone showed up just a few times. This chain links TRBV12-5 with TRBJ2-7; D uncertain. V lost 8 bases to trimming and J lost 1 base, with 6 bases between them. The CDR3 is made up of 11 amino acids. Germline values: CDR1 LGHNT, CDR2 FRNRAP. CDR3 residues: CASSESYEQYF. The CDR3 region has the DNA TGTGCTAGTTCAGAGTCCTACGAGCAGTACTTC. Supplemented by reference TRBV12-5 and TRBJ2-7, the full variable domain reads DARVTQTPRHKVTEMGQEVTMRCQPILGHNTVFWYRQTMMQGLELLAYFRNRAPLDDSGMPKDRFSAEMPDATLATLKIQPSEPRDSAVYFCASSESYEQYFGPGTRLTVT.

The chain's CDR3 is CASSSGTSVEETQYF. CDR3 DNA sequence: TGTGCCAGCAGCTCTGGGACTAGCGTCGAAGAGACCCAGTACTTC. The genes are TRBV7-9 and TRBJ2-5; 10 positions agree with TRBD2. There are 15 residues in the CDR3. Germline-derived CDR1 and CDR2 are SEHNR and FQNEAQ (reference sequence). V lost 4 bases and J lost 3; bases outside the gene matches: 5.

The chain couples TRBV7-9 to TRBJ2-7; TRBD1 might be the D (5 bases). The V and J ends lost 8 bases and 6 bases respectively, with 11 bases between them. There are 11 residues in the CDR3. CDR1 SEHNR and CDR2 FQNEAQ come from the germline V gene (reference sequence). CDR3 DNA: TGTGCCAGCGCAGGGTTTGGCGAGCAGTACTTC. Protein: CASAGFGEQYF.

This clone occurred a few times. The rearrangement joins TRBV19 to TRBJ2-7; possibly TRBD2 for D (6 bases). The germline V and J ends were trimmed by 5 bases and 4 bases, with 12 bases remaining between them. The germline V gene has CDR1 LNHDA and CDR2 SQIVND (reference sequence). This CDR3 has 13 residues. CDR3 protein: CASSRVAAYEQYF. CDR3 coding DNA: TGTGCCAGTAGTCGAGTAGCGGCTTACGAGCAGTACTTC.

This chain uses TRBV5-6 with TRBJ2-1; a possible D gene is TRBD2 (6 bases). CDR3 length: 14 amino acids. Trimming stripped 3 bases from V and 4 bases from J, with 11 bases between. Germline V gene lookup returns CDR1 SGHDT and CDR2 YYEEEE. The CDR3 is CASSSRDWYNEQFF. CDR3 in DNA: TGTGCCAGCAGCTCCCGGGACTGGTACAATGAGCAGTTCTTC. Supplemented by reference TRBV5-6 and TRBJ2-1, the full variable domain reads DAGVTQSPTHLIKTRGQQVTLRCSPKSGHDTVSWYQQALGQGPQFIFQYYEEEERQRGNFPDRFSGHQFPNYSSELNVNALLLGDSALYLCASSSRDWYNEQFFGPGTRLTVL.

This rearrangement joins TRBV6-6 to TRBJ1-1; 7 positions match TRBD1. V lost 5 bases, J lost 1 base, and 4 bases stayed unmatched. The germline CDR1 and CDR2 sequences are MNHNY and SVGAGI (reference sequence). The CDR3 runs to 14 residues. Here the CDR3 reads CASSLGTANTEAFF. The CDR3 DNA reads TGTGCCAGCAGTCTCGGGACAGCGAACACTGAAGCTTTCTTT.

The chain couples TRBV5-1 to TRBJ2-7; D is perhaps TRBD1 or TRBD2 (5 bases each). Trimming took off 4 bases at V and 0 bases at J, with 11 bases between the two ends. Germline V gene sequence: CDR1 SGHRS, CDR2 YFSETQ. CDR3 length: 14 amino acids. For the CDR3, the DNA is TGCGCCAGCAGCCCGGGACCGGCCTCCTACGAGCAGTACTTC. Amino acid sequence: CASSPGPASYEQYF.

The V call is TRBV7-2, the J call TRBJ2-3; TRBD1 aligns across 7 bases. CDR1 SGHTA and CDR2 FQGNSA come from the germline V gene. The CDR3 runs 16 residues. V lost 4 bases and J lost 1; bases outside the gene matches: 8. Here the CDR3 DNA reads TGTGCCAGCAGCTCCCGAGGGACAGATCGCACAGATACGCAGTATTTT. Residues: CASSSRGTDRTDTQYF.

V is TRBV30 and J is TRBJ2-1; 7 positions agree with TRBD2. V shed 5 bases, J shed 8 bases, and the junction held 12 bases outside the gene matches. This CDR3 spans 14 amino acids. The germline V gene encodes CDR1 GTSNPN and CDR2 SVGIG (reference sequence). The DNA for the CDR3 is TGTGCCTGGTCCTCCAGGACTAGTGGGTATGAGCAGTTCTTC. This gives the protein CAWSSRTSGYEQFF.

This clone was detected a few times. The chain uses TRBV14 and TRBJ2-3; D is unresolved. Trimming removed 4 bases from V and 5 bases from J, with 10 bases in between. The length of the CDR3 is 13 residues. The V gene's germline CDR1 is SGHDN and CDR2 FVKESK. The CDR3 spells CASSRARLDTQYF. The CDR3 nucleotides read TGTGCCAGCAGCCGAGCCAGGCTAGATACGCAGTATTTT.

The chain is built from TRBV30 and TRBJ2-7; D gene uncertain. The germline gives CDR1 GTSNPN, CDR2 SVGIG (reference sequence). Trimming pared 1 base from V and 7 bases from J, leaving 11 bases between. This CDR3 is 12 amino acids long. The CDR3: CAWSGGKGEQYF. The DNA for the CDR3 is TGTGCCTGGAGTGGGGGAAAAGGGGAGCAGTACTTC. The full variable domain, completed using reference TRBV30 and TRBJ2-7, is SQTIHQWPATLVQPVGSPLSLECTVEGTSNPNLYWYRQAAGRGLQLLFYSVGIGQISSEVPQNLSASRPQDRQFILSSKKLLLSDSGFYLCAWSGGKGEQYFGPGTRLTVT.

The chain employs TRBV6-6 and TRBJ1-1; D remains unclear. Germline V lookup: CDR1 MNHNY, CDR2 SVGAGI (reference sequence). Trimming took 0 bases from V and 2 from J, leaving 10 bases between them. The CDR3 extends over 15 amino acids. In DNA, the CDR3 is TGTGCCAGCAGTTACTCATACGGTTCTAACACTGAAGCTTTCTTT. This sequence encodes CASSYSYGSNTEAFF.

This chain joins TRBV5-4 and TRBJ2-1; 15 bases are shared with TRBD2. Trimming cost V 4 bases and J 0 bases; bases outside gene matches: 2. From germline, CDR1 is SGHNT and CDR2 YYREEE (reference sequence). The CDR3 consists of 17 residues. The CDR3 region has the DNA TGTGCCAGCAGCCGGACTAGCGGGAGGGACTCCTACAATGAGCAGTTCTTC. It encodes CASSRTSGRDSYNEQFF.

V and J are TRBV27 and TRBJ2-7, with 11 bases that match TRBD2. This CDR3 contains 16 residues. Germline-derived CDR1 and CDR2 are MNHEY and SMNVEV (reference sequence). J gave up 6 bases and V 1 base, and 8 bases lay outside the gene matches. DNA for the CDR3: TGTGCCAGCAGTTTATTTAGCGGGAGGGCCGGGGGCGAGCAGTACTTC. This gives the protein CASSLFSGRAGGEQYF.

The rearrangement joins TRBV30 to TRBJ2-7; D is possibly TRBD2 (5 bases). Trimming pared 6 bases from V and 6 bases from J, leaving 21 bases between. CDR3 size: 14 residues. In germline, CDR1 is GTSNPN, CDR2 SVGIG (reference sequence). CDR3 sequence (DNA): TGTGCCTGCTTATCACTAGTTGCTTTTGGCGAGCAGTACTTC. The encoded protein is CACLSLVAFGEQYF.